This TCR beta chain appears in the sequencing data of a study of PD-1 blockade in classical Hodgkin lymphoma. The wider study: Nivolumab dosed at 3 mg/kg went to patients intravenously every 2 weeks.

Here immunoSEQ multiplex PCR was the method, and the copy in TCRdb shows in-frame clones only, minus some. Seen here are roughly 50,000 clones, around nine tenths observed once, and the top ten hold around 7.1%. Time point here: cycle 4 day 1 (C4D1), after less than 7 weeks of nivolumab. Every patient was affected by relapse after autologous stem cell transplantation, while exposure to brentuximab vedotin was not uniform. V was cut by 3 bases and J by 0 bases, with 9 bases left in between. Germline CDR1 SNHLY, CDR2 FYNNEI. The CDR3 is 16 residues long. The study, taken as a whole, reports: Baseline diversity was lower in partial responders and progressors than complete responders. A reduction in baseline TCR diversity was reportedly seen in newly diagnosed patients relative to healthy donors. CD4+ but not CD8+ TCR diversity rose significantly by C4D1.

As to this clone: No antigen is known for it.

Sequences were derived from peripheral blood mononuclear cells (PBMCs), sampled before the fourth cycle of nivolumab. The V call is TRBV2, the J call TRBJ2-6, with D possibly matching TRBD1 (5 bases). This receptor was identified in a human donor with classical Hodgkin lymphoma. In DNA, the CDR3 is TGTGCCAGCAGTGACAGGGTTAGCTCTGGGGCCAACGTCCTGACTTTC. Its protein product is CASSDRVSSGANVLTF.